This entry lists 23 T cell receptor beta chains sequenced from one sample in a study of OX40 agonist ivuxolimab in advanced cancers. Some clones are missing from TCRdb's copy, which holds only in-frame ones; the method was immunoSEQ multiplex PCR. The sample holds some 95,000 clones; 87% are singletons and the top ten take 0.5%. The sample was CD4+ or CD8+ T cells sorted from blood, taken in a trial of the OX40 agonist ivuxolimab. Source of these receptors: an adult with an advanced solid tumor such as melanoma, head and neck, liver or kidney cancer.

The chain links TRBV5-6 to TRBJ2-5, with 11 bases matching TRBD1. The CDR3 sequence is 15 residues long. CDR1 and CDR2 (germline): SGHDT, YYEEEE. V lost 5 bases and J lost 5; bases outside the gene matches: 8. In DNA, the CDR3 is TGTGCCAGCAGTTTTGGACAGGGGGCGAGGGAGACCCAGTACTTC. Residues: CASSFGQGARETQYF.

The chain couples TRBV5-8 to TRBJ2-5; D remains unclear. This CDR3 spans 13 amino acids. Trimming removed 4 bases at V and 1 base at J, with 8 bases between. Germline V lookup: CDR1 SGHTS, CDR2 YDEGEE. The chain's CDR3 is CASSLRSQETQYF. DNA of the CDR3: TGTGCCAGCAGCCTTCGGTCCCAAGAGACCCAGTACTTC.

This chain connects TRBV25-1 to TRBJ1-2; D remains unclear. This CDR3 is 11 amino acids long. Per germline, CDR1 MGHDK and CDR2 SYGVNS. With 5 bases removed from V and 2 bases from J, the gap between germline ends came to 3 bases. CDR3 bases: TGTGCCAGCAGTCGAAACTATGGCTACACCTTC. It is translated as CASSRNYGYTF.

V is TRBV29-1 and J is TRBJ2-7; the D gene is possibly TRBD1 (5 bases). V lost 3 bases and J 3 bases, leaving 15 bases between the germline ends. Germline CDR1 and CDR2: SQVTM and ANQGSEA. There are 14 residues in the CDR3. The CDR3 bases are TGCAGCGTTGAGGGGCAGGGTACCAACTACGAGCAGTACTTC. Translated, it gives CSVEGQGTNYEQYF.

A remark on this clone: The CDR3 end shows no conserved phenylalanine or tryptophan, and so a read error is likely. V is TRBV2 and J is TRBJ1-6; D remains ambiguous. The germline gives CDR1 SNHLY, CDR2 FYNNEI. Deletions cut 7 bases from V and 10 bases from J, with 14 bases between. This CDR3 has 13 amino acids. The CDR3 bases are TGTGCCAGCAATTGGGGTGCAGGATCACCCCTCCACCTT. Amino acid sequence: CASNWGAGSPLHL.

The V and J genes are TRBV7-2 and TRBJ2-3, with 10 positions matching TRBD2. Per germline, CDR1 SGHTA and CDR2 FQGNSA. The CDR3 runs to 16 residues. After removal of 1 base from V and 4 bases from J, the junction contained 5 bases not matched to a gene. The CDR3 sequence is CASSLEVAGGADTQYF. Here the CDR3 DNA reads TGTGCCAGCAGCTTAGAGGTAGCGGGGGGAGCAGATACGCAGTATTTT. Full variable domain (rest looked up from reference TRBV7-2 and TRBJ2-3): GAGVSQSPSNKVTEKGKDVELRCDPISGHTALYWYRQSLGQGLEFLIYFQGNSAPDKSGLPSDRFSAERTGGSVSTLTIQRTQQEDSAVYLCASSLEVAGGADTQYFGPGTRLTVL.

V gene TRBV2 combines with J gene TRBJ1-2; maybe TRBD1 (5 bases). Germline lookup yields CDR1 SNHLY and CDR2 FYNNEI. With 7 bases removed from V and 3 bases from J, the gap between germline ends came to 12 bases. The CDR3 spans 13 residues. CDR3 sequence (DNA): TGTGCCAGCACCAAGGGCAGGGACTATGGCTACACCTTC. This gives the protein CASTKGRDYGYTF.

With respect to this clone: A read error may produce the germline difference seen at one junction end. The gene calls are TRBV28 and TRBJ1-2; 7 bases line up with TRBD1. The CDR3 has 14 residues. Germline V gene data show CDR1 as MDHEN and CDR2 as SYDVKM. The CDR3 protein is CASSPPGTEILTIF. The CDR3 bases are TGTGCCAGCAGTCCCCCCGGGACAGAAATATTGACTATCTTC.

The chain combines TRBV10-3 with TRBJ1-2; D remains ambiguous. The germline CDR1 and CDR2 sequences are ENHRY and SYGVKD. This CDR3 region has 18 residues. V lost 0 bases and J lost 4, with 21 bases in between. The CDR3 region has the DNA TGTGCCATCAGTGAGTCTTGGCGGTTGTCCGCCGGGAGCTATGGCTACACCTTC. The encoded protein is CAISESWRLSAGSYGYTF.

This clone turned up a few times. The rearrangement links TRBV6-1 to TRBJ1-3; 7 positions match TRBD1. Germline V gene lookup returns CDR1 MNHNS and CDR2 SASEGT. V lost 6 bases and J lost 7; bases outside the gene matches: 6. CDR3 length: 13 residues. CDR3 nucleotide sequence: TGTGCCAGCAGGGGGACAGACCGGAACACCATATATTTT. It yields the protein CASRGTDRNTIYF.

The table lists this clone with a few counts. V is TRBV7-9 and J is TRBJ1-1; TRBD1 is a possible D gene (6 bases). Germline assignment: CDR1 SEHNR and CDR2 FQNEAQ (reference sequence). The V end lost 5 bases, the J end lost 3 bases, and 16 bases lay between the germline ends. This CDR3 is built from 15 residues. CDR3 in DNA: TGTGCCAGCAGCCCACGTTGGGGGGCTGACACTGAAGCTTTCTTT. Translating it yields CASSPRWGADTEAFF.

CDR3 bases: TGTGCCAGTAGTATAGATGGGGGCCAAACAACCCAGTACTTC. Protein: CASSIDGGQTTQYF. The rearrangement uses TRBV19 and TRBJ2-5, with D maybe TRBD1 (6 bases). Trimming stripped 0 bases from V and 8 bases from J, with 13 bases between. This CDR3 region has 14 residues. Germline V gives CDR1 LNHDA, CDR2 SQIVND (reference sequence).

This chain joins TRBV18 and TRBJ2-3; perhaps TRBD2 as D (6 bases). CDR1 is KGHSH and CDR2 is LQKENI in the germline V gene. The CDR3 has 16 amino acids. Trimming shortened V by 4 bases and J by 0 bases, and 14 bases separated the two germline ends. The CDR3 loop is CASSQSPGGSTDTQYF. In DNA, the CDR3 is TGTGCCAGCTCACAATCCCCCGGGGGAAGCACAGATACGCAGTATTTT.

V gene TRBV19 combines with J gene TRBJ2-1; tentative D call: TRBD1 (6 bases). This CDR3 comprises 15 residues. Trimming stripped 5 bases from V and 0 bases from J, with 11 bases between. CDR1 LNHDA and CDR2 SQIVND come from the germline V gene (reference sequence). The CDR3 nucleotides read TGTGCCAGTAGTTCAGGACAGAACTCCTACAATGAGCAGTTCTTC. It translates to CASSSGQNSYNEQFF.

J is TRBJ2-5 and V is TRBV2, with 7 bases matching TRBD2. Germline V lookup: CDR1 SNHLY, CDR2 FYNNEI. CDR3 length equals 16 residues. V shed 7 bases and J 5 bases; nucleotides not matched to a gene: 16. CDR3 bases: TGTGCCAGCACCACTACAGGACTAGGCTTCCCTGAGACCCAGTACTTC. Protein: CASTTTGLGFPETQYF.

This clone has only one observation. The chain carries TRBV5-1 and TRBJ1-6; D is perhaps TRBD1 (5 bases). With 4 bases removed from V and 0 bases from J, the gap between germline ends came to 20 bases. The CDR3 is 19 residues long. Germline CDR1 reads SGHRS; CDR2 reads YFSETQ. The CDR3, as DNA: TGCGCCAGCAGCGGTAAGGGACGCTCCAAAAGCTCCTATAATTCACCCCTCCACTTT. Residues: CASSGKGRSKSSYNSPLHF.

This chain links TRBV7-2 with TRBJ2-5, with D maybe TRBD2 (5 bases). This CDR3 has 15 residues. From germline, CDR1 is SGHTA and CDR2 FQGNSA. The V end was cut by 3 bases, the J end by 4 bases, with 15 bases between. The CDR3 sequence: CASSFTGNNLETQYF. As DNA, the CDR3 is TGTGCCAGCAGCTTCACCGGGAACAACCTAGAGACCCAGTACTTC.

There are a few counts of this clone. The chain carries TRBV7-6 and TRBJ2-7; possible D gene TRBD2, 5 bases. The germline V and J ends were trimmed by 5 bases and 6 bases, with 23 bases remaining between them. Germline assignment: CDR1 SGHVS and CDR2 FNYEAQ. This CDR3 is 16 amino acids long. The CDR3 protein is CASSDFPKGRFPEQYF. Written as DNA, the CDR3 is TGTGCCAGCAGCGATTTCCCCAAAGGGAGATTCCCCGAGCAGTACTTC.

V is TRBV28 and J is TRBJ1-2; D is unresolved. The V gene lost 7 bases and the J gene lost 4 bases, with 16 bases spanning the gap. Germline V gives CDR1 MDHEN, CDR2 SYDVKM. The CDR3 contains 14 residues. CDR3 DNA sequence: TGTGCCAGCACGGTGGGGAGAACTACCTATGGCTACACCTTC. Its protein is CASTVGRTTYGYTF.

The chain is built from TRBV7-3 and TRBJ1-1; tentatively, D is TRBD1 (5 bases). Trimming left V 5 bases short and J 2 bases short, with 15 bases between. This CDR3 region has 15 residues. CDR1 is SGHTA, CDR2 FQGTGA, per germline. DNA for the CDR3: TGTGCCAGCAGCCCCCCGGGACGGGATAACACTGAAGCTTTCTTT. This gives the protein CASSPPGRDNTEAFF. Combining the CDR3 with reference TRBV7-3 and TRBJ1-1 gives the whole variable domain GAGVSQTPSNKVTEKGKYVELRCDPISGHTALYWYRQSLGQGPEFLIYFQGTGAADDSGLPNDRFFAVRPEGSVSTLKIQRTERGDSAVYLCASSPPGRDNTEAFFGQGTRLTVV.

The rearrangement joins TRBV5-4 to TRBJ1-2; a weak D match, TRBD1 (6 bases). V dropped 4 bases and J dropped 4 bases, with 20 bases sitting between them. The CDR3 has 16 amino acids. Germline V gives CDR1 SGHNT, CDR2 YYREEE (reference sequence). As DNA, the CDR3 is TGTGCCAGCAGCGGGTCCTTCAGGGGATTCGGCTATGGCTACACCTTC. Amino acid sequence: CASSGSFRGFGYGYTF.

The CDR3 sequence: CASSQPVQNSGNTIYF. DNA for the CDR3: TGCGCCAGCAGCCAACCTGTCCAAAACTCTGGAAACACCATATATTTT. This chain connects TRBV4-1 to TRBJ1-3; the D is unclear. Trimming pared 2 bases from V and 0 bases from J, leaving 11 bases between. The CDR3 length is 16 residues. The V gene's germline CDR1 is MGHRA and CDR2 YSYEKL.

J is TRBJ1-1 and V is TRBV7-6; 9 positions agree with TRBD1. V dropped 3 bases and J dropped 0; count of bases not matched to a gene: 11. The germline gives CDR1 SGHVS, CDR2 FNYEAQ. This CDR3 has 18 residues. The CDR3 nucleotides read TGTGCCAGCAGCTTGGCGATGACGGGACAGGGCCTGAACACTGAAGCTTTCTTT. Encoded protein: CASSLAMTGQGLNTEAFF.